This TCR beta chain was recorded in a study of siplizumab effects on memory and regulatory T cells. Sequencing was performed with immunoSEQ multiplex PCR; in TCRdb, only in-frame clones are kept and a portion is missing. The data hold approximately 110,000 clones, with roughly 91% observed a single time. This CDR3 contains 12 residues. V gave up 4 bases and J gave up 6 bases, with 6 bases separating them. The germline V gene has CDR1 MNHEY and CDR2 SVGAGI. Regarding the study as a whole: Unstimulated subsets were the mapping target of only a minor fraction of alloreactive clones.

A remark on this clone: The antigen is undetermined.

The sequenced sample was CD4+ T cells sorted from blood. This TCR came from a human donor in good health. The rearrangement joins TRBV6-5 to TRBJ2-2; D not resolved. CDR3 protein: CASSFPAGELFF. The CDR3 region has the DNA TGTGCCAGCAGTTTTCCGGCCGGGGAGCTGTTTTTT.